This T cell receptor (beta chain) is drawn from a study of shared clonotypes between healthy human individuals. Study observations and caveats: A handful of donors held 5% to 5.5% of naive CD4 clonotypes in common. Clonotypes shared by all four sorted-subset donors had higher generation probabilities than non-shared clonotypes. Only blood samples were collected, and tissue repertoires likely differ.

Concerning this clone itself: Its antigen is unknown.

This CDR3 has 15 amino acids. Germline V gene sequence: CDR1 SGHTA, CDR2 FQGNSA. V shed 5 bases, J shed 5 bases, and the junction held 9 bases outside the gene matches. Each subset's genomic DNA was shared equally among a number of immunoSEQ plates. Produced via immunoSEQ multiplex PCR; TCRdb's table is partial and in-frame only. The profile shows about 1 million clones, 65% to 80% of them singletons. This sequence originates from a man between 18 and 35 years old in good health. The sample taken for sequencing was memory CD4+ T cells sorted from blood. Specified subset: CD45RA-negative fraction. The chain employs TRBV7-2 and TRBJ2-5, with 9 nucleotides matching TRBD2. For the CDR3, the DNA is TGTGCCAGCAGCCCCACCGCGGGGGGGTATGAGACCCAGTACTTC. Translation gives CASSPTAGGYETQYF.